The 8 T cell receptor beta chains below all came from one sample that was sequenced in a study of beta chain features in type 1 diabetes. The sequenced template was cDNA made from the entire isolated RNA. Profiling relied on immunoSEQ multiplex PCR, and the TCRdb table lists in-frame clones only, not all of them. Of hundreds of thousands of clones in the sample, 30% were seen once. The sample was naive CD4+ T cells from blood. The receptor source for this set is a man between 18 and 35 years old in good health.

V is TRBV4-2 and J is TRBJ2-5; no definite D call. The CDR3 has 14 amino acids. Deletions cut 0 bases from V and 1 base from J, with 6 bases between. The germline V gene encodes CDR1 LGHNA and CDR2 YNFKEQ. DNA for the CDR3: TGTGCCAGCAGCCAAGACGGATTCCAAGAGACCCAGTACTTC. Protein sequence: CASSQDGFQETQYF.

This clone was counted between two and nine times. This same CDR3 is encoded by further DNA sequences in the sample. V and J are TRBV30 and TRBJ2-5; TRBD1 is a possible D gene (6 bases). Germline CDR1 GTSNPN, CDR2 SVGIG (reference sequence). Trimming cost V 2 bases and J 4 bases, with 8 bases left between them. CDR3 length equals 12 residues. The CDR3 protein is CAWSTGSETQYF. Written as DNA, the CDR3 is TGTGCCTGGAGTACAGGGTCAGAGACCCAGTACTTC.

This chain uses TRBV9 with TRBJ1-4; possibly TRBD1 for D (5 bases). With 3 bases removed from V and 2 bases from J, the gap between germline ends came to 11 bases. This CDR3 comprises 15 residues. Germline CDR1 reads SGDLS; CDR2 reads YYNGEE. CDR3 coding DNA: TGTGCCAGCAGCGGAGGGGAGACGACTAATGAAAAACTGTTTTTT. It specifies CASSGGETTNEKLFF. Complete variable domain (other parts from reference TRBV9 and TRBJ1-4): DSGVTQTPKHLITATGQRVTLRCSPRSGDLSVYWYQQSLDQGLQFLIQYYNGEERAKGNILERFSAQQFPDLHSELNLSSLELGDSALYFCASSGGETTNEKLFFGSGTQLSVL.

The sample holds a few counts of this clone. This chain joins TRBV7-2 and TRBJ1-1, with D hard to call. The CDR3 has 14 residues. Trimming removed 5 bases at V and 4 bases at J, with 14 bases between. Germline V gene data show CDR1 as SGHTA and CDR2 as FQGNSA. In DNA form, the CDR3 reads TGTGCCAGCAGCCCCTACGGTCTTGGCACTGAAGCTTTCTTT. Its protein product is CASSPYGLGTEAFF.

The table lists this clone with a few counts. The rearrangement links TRBV29-1 to TRBJ1-1; a possible D gene is TRBD1 (6 bases). With 3 bases removed from V and 6 bases from J, the gap between germline ends came to 14 bases. This CDR3 spans 13 amino acids. Germline CDR1 is SQVTM and CDR2 is ANQGSEA. The CDR3 DNA sequence: TGCAGCGTTGACATACAGGGAGGCCCTGAAGCTTTCTTT. Residues: CSVDIQGGPEAFF.

In its sample, this clone was seen a few times. V is TRBV7-2 and J is TRBJ2-5; 7 nucleotides align to TRBD2. Germline CDR1 and CDR2: SGHTA and FQGNSA. The CDR3 extends over 14 amino acids. Losses at the gene ends were 5 bases for V and 5 bases for J; bases not matched to a gene: 8. The CDR3: CASSAPGRVETQYF. As DNA, the CDR3 is TGTGCCAGCAGCGCCCCAGGGAGGGTGGAGACCCAGTACTTC.

The V gene is TRBV18, the J gene TRBJ2-1; D not certain. Germline V gene lookup returns CDR1 KGHSH and CDR2 LQKENI. The CDR3 runs 15 residues. Trimming stripped 3 bases from V and 4 bases from J, with 13 bases between. The DNA of the CDR3 is TGTGCCAGCTCACCCACCATCTCCGGTTACAATGAGCAGTTCTTC. Amino acid sequence: CASSPTISGYNEQFF.

The chain is built from TRBV5-1 and TRBJ2-5; D ambiguous. This CDR3 has 13 residues. In germline, CDR1 is SGHRS, CDR2 YFSETQ. The germline V and J ends were trimmed by 1 base and 5 bases, with 9 bases remaining between them. The CDR3 DNA reads TGCGCCAGCAGCTTGCCCCTGGGGGAGACCCAGTACTTC. Residues: CASSLPLGETQYF.